The entry below gives a single T cell receptor beta chain sequence along with its context. The authors' processing: Estimation of nucleated cell counts was performed using reference gene primer amplification. Here immunoSEQ multiplex PCR was the method, and the copy in TCRdb shows in-frame clones only, minus some. That table gives V, J and clone size, and the DNA gave D and trimming. Among over 150,000 clones listed, over 60% were seen once. The sample originates from a study of blood T cell repertoires in COVID-19. The CDR3 is 16 amino acids. Trimming left V 2 bases short and J 0 bases short, with 14 bases between.

The source is a woman aged 80 or older with acute or convalescent COVID-19. The chain is built from TRBV23-1 and TRBJ2-7; D remains unclear. TRBV23-1 is treated as an ORF (open reading frame) with a function not yet certain. The specimen was peripheral blood. This CDR3 is CASSQTPHRYSYEQYF. CDR3 DNA sequence: TGCGCCAGCAGTCAAACTCCCCACAGATACTCCTACGAGCAGTACTTC.